Below, 25 T cell receptor beta chains from the same sample are listed, as sequenced in a study of T cell responses to AZD1222 COVID-19 vaccine. The table came from immunoSEQ multiplex PCR; TCRdb's copy has only in-frame clones and leaves some out. The repertoire holds about 140,000 clones, with 85% to 90% as singletons. The sample here was peripheral blood, taken on day 0 of AZD1222 vaccination. The receptor set was obtained from an adult in good health.

V gene TRBV19 combines with J gene TRBJ1-3; unclear D gene. Germline V gene sequence: CDR1 LNHDA, CDR2 SQIVND (reference sequence). V was pared by 7 bases and J by 0 bases, with 16 bases between. The CDR3 consists of 16 residues. The CDR3 nucleotides are TGTGCCAGTACCGATGCGGACGGGATCTCTGGAAACACCATATATTTT. This encodes CASTDADGISGNTIYF.

V usage is TRBV7-8 and J usage is TRBJ2-2, with 7 bases lining up with TRBD1. Germline V gene sequence: CDR1 SGHVS, CDR2 FQNEAQ. J lost 6 bases, V lost 5 bases, and 6 bases had no gene match. The CDR3 is 14 residues long. CDR3 protein: CASSIITGAGELFF. CDR3 coding DNA: TGTGCCAGCAGCATAATAACAGGGGCCGGGGAGCTGTTTTTT.

The chain uses TRBV5-4 and TRBJ1-2; D uncertain. The CDR3 has 15 residues. The V end lost 2 bases, the J end lost 4 bases, and 15 bases lay between the germline ends. Germline CDR1 is SGHNT and CDR2 is YYREEE (reference sequence). The DNA for the CDR3 is TGTGCCAGCAGCTTACCGACCCGGGCCCGCTATGGCTACACCTTC. Its protein product is CASSLPTRARYGYTF.

On this clone itself: In the same sample, other DNA sequences code for this CDR3. The chain joins TRBV5-1 to TRBJ2-1, with 7 nucleotides matching TRBD1. This CDR3 spans 15 amino acids. Germline CDR1 and CDR2: SGHRS and YFSETQ. V dropped 0 bases and J dropped 2; count of bases not matched to a gene: 2. CDR3 in DNA: TGCGCCAGCAGCTTGGGGCAGGGGGCCTACAATGAGCAGTTCTTC. Encoded protein: CASSLGQGAYNEQFF.

This chain joins TRBV7-2 and TRBJ1-2, with D perhaps matching TRBD1 (6 bases). The CDR3 has 14 amino acids. Germline loops: CDR1 SGHTA, CDR2 FQGNSA. The ends were cut back, 2 bases at V and 6 bases at J, with 13 bases in the middle. The CDR3 sequence is CASSLSSRGDGYTF. CDR3 coding DNA: TGTGCCAGCAGCTTATCGAGCAGGGGCGATGGCTACACCTTC.

The chain uses TRBV15 and TRBJ1-4, with no clear D. Looked up from germline, CDR1 is LNHNV and CDR2 is YYDKDF (reference sequence). V was pared by 1 base and J by 5 bases, with 14 bases between. The CDR3 runs to 16 residues. CDR3 in amino acids: CATSRVRPVGNEKLFF. The CDR3 nucleotides read TGTGCCACCAGCAGAGTTAGACCAGTAGGGAATGAAAAACTGTTTTTT.

In its sample, this clone was seen a few times. The genes are TRBV19 and TRBJ2-3; D gene uncertain. The germline V gene has CDR1 LNHDA and CDR2 SQIVND (reference sequence). Deletions cut 0 bases from V and 9 bases from J, with 13 bases between. The CDR3 is 14 residues long. This CDR3 is CASSIDPTVMTQYF. Written as DNA, the CDR3 is TGTGCCAGTAGTATAGACCCTACAGTTATGACGCAGTATTTT.

V is TRBV7-8 and J is TRBJ1-1, with D uncertain. V was shortened by 5 bases and J by 5 bases, with 12 bases between the two germline ends. The CDR3 spans 13 residues. CDR1 and CDR2 from the germline V gene are SGHVS and FQNEAQ. The CDR3 nucleotides are TGTGCCAGCAGCCCTAGGTCGGGGACTGAAGCTTTCTTT. This sequence encodes CASSPRSGTEAFF.

This rearrangement joins TRBV10-1 to TRBJ1-1; 7 nucleotides match TRBD1. This CDR3 contains 13 residues. J gave up 4 bases and V 6 bases, and 5 bases lay outside the gene matches. Germline V lookup: CDR1 WNHNN, CDR2 SYGVQD (reference sequence). The CDR3 reads CASRDRLGTEAFF. As DNA, the CDR3 is TGCGCCAGCAGGGACAGGCTTGGCACTGAAGCTTTCTTT.

The V call is TRBV12-3 or TRBV12-4, the J call TRBJ2-1, with D uncertain. Trimming left V 7 bases short and J 5 bases short, with 9 bases between. CDR3 length: 12 residues. The CDR3 DNA follows: TGTGCCAGCACTACCCTAAACAATGAGCAGTTCTTC. Its translation is CASTTLNNEQFF.

The chain recombines TRBV19 with TRBJ1-4; D unclear. Looked up from germline, CDR1 is LNHDA and CDR2 is SQIVND (reference sequence). This CDR3 region has 15 residues. V lost 5 bases and J 7 bases, leaving 17 bases between the germline ends. The CDR3 loop is CASSPRVSSTEKLFF. In nucleotides, the CDR3 is TGTGCCAGTAGTCCCCGCGTTTCAAGTACTGAAAAACTGTTTTTT.

V usage is TRBV29-1 and J usage is TRBJ2-1; TRBD1 might be the D (5 bases). Trimming pared 6 bases from V and 4 bases from J, leaving 10 bases between. Germline CDR1 is SQVTM and CDR2 is ANQGSEA. CDR3 length equals 12 residues. CDR3 amino acids: CSVMTEYNEQFF. In nucleotides, the CDR3 is TGCAGCGTGATGACAGAGTACAATGAGCAGTTCTTC.

The chain employs TRBV7-3 and TRBJ2-3, with TRBD2 matching 7 bases. Germline CDR1 reads SGHTA; CDR2 reads FQGTGA. The length of the CDR3 is 14 residues. Trimming at V came to 2 bases and at J to 2 bases, leaving 1 base not matched to a gene. The chain's CDR3 is CASSLGLDTDTQYF. Here the CDR3 DNA reads TGTGCCAGCAGCTTAGGACTAGACACAGATACGCAGTATTTT.

The chain couples TRBV18 to TRBJ1-1; tentatively, D is TRBD1 (5 bases). The CDR3 is made up of 15 amino acids. V lost 3 bases, J lost 0 bases, and 11 bases lay in between. The germline CDR1 and CDR2 sequences are KGHSH and LQKENI. CDR3 sequence: CASSPPDSVNTEAFF. The CDR3 coding sequence is TGTGCCAGCTCACCCCCCGACAGTGTGAACACTGAAGCTTTCTTT. Supplemented by reference TRBV18 and TRBJ1-1, the full variable domain reads NAGVMQNPRHLVRRRGQEARLRCSPMKGHSHVYWYRQLPEEGLKFMVYLQKENIIDESGMPKERFSAEFPKEGPSILRIQQVVRGDSAAYFCASSPPDSVNTEAFFGQGTRLTVV.

The chain is built from TRBV24-1 and TRBJ2-3; D call uncertain. Trimming took 7 bases from V and 6 from J, leaving 16 bases between them. The CDR3 sequence is 14 residues long. Germline CDR1 reads KGHDR; CDR2 reads SFDVKD. Here the CDR3 DNA reads TGTGCCACCAGCGAGGAGAGACTCCGGGATACGCAGTATTTT. As protein: CATSEERLRDTQYF.

This clone has only one observation. The chain uses TRBV6-6 and TRBJ1-3, with 7 bases that match TRBD1. The germline V gene has CDR1 MNHNY and CDR2 SVGAGI (reference sequence). The ends lost 0 bases at V and 4 bases at J; junction bases unmatched: 0. This CDR3 contains 14 residues. CDR3 coding DNA: TGTGCCAGCAGTTACTCGACAGGGGGAAACACCATATATTTT. Translated, it gives CASSYSTGGNTIYF.

The rearrangement uses TRBV5-1 and TRBJ2-1; 7 bases match TRBD2. CDR3 size: 16 residues. J gave up 2 bases and V 0 bases, and 5 bases lay outside the gene matches. Germline V gene lookup returns CDR1 SGHRS and CDR2 YFSETQ. The CDR3, as DNA: TGCGCCAGCAGCTTGGCGGCTAGCGGAACCTACAATGAGCAGTTCTTC. Its translation is CASSLAASGTYNEQFF. The full variable domain, its missing parts supplied by reference TRBV5-1 and TRBJ2-1, is KAGVTQTPRYLIKTRGQQVTLSCSPISGHRSVSWYQQTPGQGLQFLFEYFSETQRNKGNFPGRFSGRQFSNSRSEMNVSTLELGDSALYLCASSLAASGTYNEQFFGPGTRLTVL.

The CDR3 spells CASSGEPYSYEQYF. In nucleotides, the CDR3 is TGTGCCAGCAGCGGAGAACCTTACTCCTACGAGCAGTACTTC. The chain has TRBV5-4 and TRBJ2-7, with D unresolved. V was pared by 4 bases and J by 0 bases, with 11 bases between. The CDR3 spans 14 residues. Germline-derived CDR1 and CDR2 are SGHNT and YYREEE (reference sequence).

The V call is TRBV29-1, the J call TRBJ1-5, with a tentative D call TRBD1 (5 bases). Germline V lookup: CDR1 SQVTM, CDR2 ANQGSEA. V was pared by 6 bases and J by 1 base, with 7 bases between. The length of the CDR3 is 12 residues. CDR3 bases: TGCAGCGTAGGGGCCAGCAATCAGCCCCAGCATTTT. This sequence encodes CSVGASNQPQHF.

The chain combines TRBV25-1 with TRBJ2-1; 7 bases map to TRBD2. Trimming removed 5 bases from V and 10 bases from J; junction bases left unmatched: 8. Germline V gene sequence: CDR1 MGHDK, CDR2 SYGVNS. The CDR3 contains 13 residues. CDR3 amino acids: CASSLGRGSEQFF. The CDR3 nucleotides read TGTGCCAGCAGTCTTGGGAGGGGATCGGAGCAGTTCTTC.

The chain couples TRBV29-1 to TRBJ1-4; D uncertain. Trimming shortened V by 6 bases and J by 8 bases, and 22 bases separated the two germline ends. The V gene's germline CDR1 is SQVTM and CDR2 ANQGSEA. The CDR3 is made up of 15 amino acids. CDR3: CSVMRDLGIGEKLFF. As DNA, the CDR3 is TGCAGCGTCATGAGGGATTTGGGGATAGGAGAAAAACTGTTTTTT.

The CDR3 protein is CASSDSTGGGYTF. CDR3 in DNA: TGTGCCAGCAGTGACTCGACGGGGGGTGGCTACACCTTC. This chain links TRBV6-4 with TRBJ1-2, with D perhaps matching TRBD1 (5 bases). CDR3 length equals 13 residues. The germline CDR1 and CDR2 sequences are MRHNA and SNTAGT. Trimming removed 0 bases at V and 7 bases at J, with 9 bases between.

J is TRBJ1-5 and V is TRBV6-5; weak D call: TRBD1 (6 bases). CDR1 and CDR2 from the germline V gene are MNHEY and SVGAGI. The CDR3 has 15 amino acids. V was shortened by 6 bases and J by 5 bases, with 17 bases between the two germline ends. The CDR3 sequence is CASSLGGGGHQPQHF. The CDR3 nucleotides read TGTGCCAGCAGCCTGGGCGGGGGGGGGCATCAGCCCCAGCATTTT.

The chain links TRBV10-2 to TRBJ2-2, with D unclear. The length of the CDR3 is 14 residues. With 6 bases removed from V and 1 base from J, the gap between germline ends came to 9 bases. Germline V gives CDR1 WSHSY, CDR2 SAAADI. CDR3 nucleotide sequence: TGCGCCAGCAGGAGGACGGAGAACACCGGGGAGCTGTTTTTT. Protein: CASRRTENTGELFF.

The rearrangement joins TRBV7-3 to TRBJ2-5, with 8 bases lining up with TRBD2. CDR1 SGHTA and CDR2 FQGTGA come from the germline V gene. J was trimmed by 0 bases and V by 0 bases; bases with no gene match: 15. The CDR3 runs to 20 residues. The CDR3 nucleotides are TGTGCCAGCAGCTTAACCGGAGTTCGGCGGGCTAGCGGGTACCAAGAGACCCAGTACTTC. Protein: CASSLTGVRRASGYQETQYF.